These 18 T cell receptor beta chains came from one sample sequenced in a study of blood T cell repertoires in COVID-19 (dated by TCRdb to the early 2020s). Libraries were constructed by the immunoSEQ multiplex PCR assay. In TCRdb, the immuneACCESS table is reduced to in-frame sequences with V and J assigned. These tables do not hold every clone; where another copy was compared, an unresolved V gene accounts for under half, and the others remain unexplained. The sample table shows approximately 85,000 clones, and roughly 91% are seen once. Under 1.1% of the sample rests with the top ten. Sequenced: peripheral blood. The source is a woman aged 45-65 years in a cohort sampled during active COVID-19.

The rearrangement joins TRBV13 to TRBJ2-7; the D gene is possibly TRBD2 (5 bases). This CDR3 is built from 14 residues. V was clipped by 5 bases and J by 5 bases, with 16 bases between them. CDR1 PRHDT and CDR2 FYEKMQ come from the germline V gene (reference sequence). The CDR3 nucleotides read TGTGCCAGCAGCCCCAGGCTGGGGAGCGACGAGCAGTACTTC. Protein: CASSPRLGSDEQYF.

The CDR3 loop reads CASLTGDNTGELFF. In DNA form, the CDR3 reads TGTGCCAGCCTCACAGGGGATAACACCGGGGAGCTGTTTTTT. This chain uses TRBV2 with TRBJ2-2, with 7 bases that match TRBD1. Germline CDR1 is SNHLY and CDR2 is FYNNEI. The CDR3 has 14 amino acids. V shed 8 bases and J 2 bases; nucleotides not matched to a gene: 5.

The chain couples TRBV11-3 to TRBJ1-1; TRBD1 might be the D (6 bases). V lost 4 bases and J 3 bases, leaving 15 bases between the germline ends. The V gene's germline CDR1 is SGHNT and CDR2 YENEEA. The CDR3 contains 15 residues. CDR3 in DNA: TGTGCCAGCAGCTCAAGAGGGGGTAGGGACACTGAAGCTTTCTTT. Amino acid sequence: CASSSRGGRDTEAFF.

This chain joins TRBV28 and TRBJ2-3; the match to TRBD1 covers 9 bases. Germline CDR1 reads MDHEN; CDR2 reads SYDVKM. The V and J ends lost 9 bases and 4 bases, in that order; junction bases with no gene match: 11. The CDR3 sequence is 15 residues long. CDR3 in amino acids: CASALRTGVSDTQYF. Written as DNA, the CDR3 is TGTGCCAGTGCCTTGAGGACAGGGGTATCAGATACGCAGTATTTT.

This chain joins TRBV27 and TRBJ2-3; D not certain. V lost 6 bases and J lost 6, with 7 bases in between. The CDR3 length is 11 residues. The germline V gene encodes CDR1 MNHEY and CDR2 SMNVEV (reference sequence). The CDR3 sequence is CASRSMDTQYF. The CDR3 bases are TGTGCCAGCAGATCCATGGATACGCAGTATTTT.

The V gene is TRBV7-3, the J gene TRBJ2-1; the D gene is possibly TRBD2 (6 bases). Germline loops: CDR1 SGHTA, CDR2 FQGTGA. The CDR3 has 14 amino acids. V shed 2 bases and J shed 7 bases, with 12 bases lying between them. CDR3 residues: CASSLDGSRNEQFF. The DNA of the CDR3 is TGTGCCAGCAGCTTAGACGGGAGCCGGAATGAGCAGTTCTTC.

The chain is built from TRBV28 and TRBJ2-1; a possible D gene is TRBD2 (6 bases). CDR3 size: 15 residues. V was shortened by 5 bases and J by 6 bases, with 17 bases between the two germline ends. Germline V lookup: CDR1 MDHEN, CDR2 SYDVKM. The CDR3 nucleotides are TGTGCCAGCAGTCCCCCCGGGACCGGGGGCAATGAGCAGTTCTTC. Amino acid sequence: CASSPPGTGGNEQFF.

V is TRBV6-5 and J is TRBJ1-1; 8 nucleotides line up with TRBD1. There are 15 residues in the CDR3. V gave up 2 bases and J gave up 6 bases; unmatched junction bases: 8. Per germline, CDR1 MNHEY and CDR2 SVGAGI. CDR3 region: CASSYGDRRGAEAFF. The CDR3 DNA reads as TGTGCCAGCAGTTACGGGGACAGGCGAGGCGCTGAAGCTTTCTTT.

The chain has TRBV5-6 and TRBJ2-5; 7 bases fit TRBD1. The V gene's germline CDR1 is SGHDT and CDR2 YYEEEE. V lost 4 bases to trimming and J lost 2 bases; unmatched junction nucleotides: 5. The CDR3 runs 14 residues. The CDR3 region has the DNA TGTGCCAGCAGCCTTCCGACAGGGCAAGAGACCCAGTACTTC. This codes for CASSLPTGQETQYF.

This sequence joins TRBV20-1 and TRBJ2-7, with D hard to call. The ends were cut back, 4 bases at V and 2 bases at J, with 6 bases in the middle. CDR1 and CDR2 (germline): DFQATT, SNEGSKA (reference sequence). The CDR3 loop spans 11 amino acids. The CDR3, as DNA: TGCAGTGCTATCCCAGCCTACGAGCAGTACTTC. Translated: CSAIPAYEQYF.

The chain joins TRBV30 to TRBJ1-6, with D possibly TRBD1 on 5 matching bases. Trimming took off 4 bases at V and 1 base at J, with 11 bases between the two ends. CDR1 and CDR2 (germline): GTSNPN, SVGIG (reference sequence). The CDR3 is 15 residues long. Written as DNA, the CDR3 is TGTGCCTGGATGGTGGGGGGATCCTATAATTCACCCCTCCACTTT. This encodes CAWMVGGSYNSPLHF.

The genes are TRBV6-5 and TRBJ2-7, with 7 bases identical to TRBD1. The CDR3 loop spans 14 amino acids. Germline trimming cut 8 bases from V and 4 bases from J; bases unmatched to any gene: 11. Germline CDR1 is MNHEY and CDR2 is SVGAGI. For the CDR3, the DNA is TGTGCCAGCGGGGGCCTGGGGACAGAGTACGAGCAGTACTTC. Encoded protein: CASGGLGTEYEQYF.

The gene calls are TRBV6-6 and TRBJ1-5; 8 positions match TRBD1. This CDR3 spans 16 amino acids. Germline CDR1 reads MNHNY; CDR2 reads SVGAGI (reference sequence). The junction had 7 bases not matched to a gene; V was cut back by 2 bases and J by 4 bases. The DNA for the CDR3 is TGTGCCAGCAGTTACCAGGGGACAGGCCCTAATCAGCCCCAGCATTTT. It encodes CASSYQGTGPNQPQHF.

CDR3 region: CASSLGLAGEGEQFF. CDR3 bases: TGCGCCAGCAGCTTGGGGCTAGCGGGAGAGGGTGAGCAGTTCTTC. The V and J genes are TRBV5-1 and TRBJ2-1; 10 bases fit TRBD2. The germline V gene encodes CDR1 SGHRS and CDR2 YFSETQ. Unmatched junction bases numbered 6, after V lost 0 bases and J lost 9 bases. The length of the CDR3 is 15 residues. Using reference TRBV5-1 and TRBJ2-1 for the parts outside the CDR3, the full variable domain is KAGVTQTPRYLIKTRGQQVTLSCSPISGHRSVSWYQQTPGQGLQFLFEYFSETQRNKGNFPGRFSGRQFSNSRSEMNVSTLELGDSALYLCASSLGLAGEGEQFFGPGTRLTVL.

CDR3 amino acids: CASSEGTGGPYGYTF. CDR3 nucleotide sequence: TGTGCCAGCAGTGAAGGGACAGGGGGTCCTTATGGCTACACCTTC. V gene TRBV2 combines with J gene TRBJ1-2, with 10 bases fitting TRBD1. Trimming removed 1 base from V and 5 bases from J; junction bases left unmatched: 4. Looked up from germline, CDR1 is SNHLY and CDR2 is FYNNEI. The CDR3 covers 15 residues.

CDR3 coding DNA: TGTGCCAGCACCCCCGTGCAGGGGATGAACACTGAAGCTTTCTTT. This gives the protein CASTPVQGMNTEAFF. The V and J genes are TRBV5-4 and TRBJ1-1; tentatively, D is TRBD1 (6 bases). CDR1 SGHNT and CDR2 YYREEE come from the germline V gene (reference sequence). The CDR3 is 15 residues long. V was cut by 6 bases and J by 0 bases, with 15 bases left in between.

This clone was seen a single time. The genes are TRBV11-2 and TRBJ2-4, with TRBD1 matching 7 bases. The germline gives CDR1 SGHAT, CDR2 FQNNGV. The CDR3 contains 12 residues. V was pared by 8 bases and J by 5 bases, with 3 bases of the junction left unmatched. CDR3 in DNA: TGTGCCAGCCGCGGACAGGAAAACATTCAGTACTTC. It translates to CASRGQENIQYF.

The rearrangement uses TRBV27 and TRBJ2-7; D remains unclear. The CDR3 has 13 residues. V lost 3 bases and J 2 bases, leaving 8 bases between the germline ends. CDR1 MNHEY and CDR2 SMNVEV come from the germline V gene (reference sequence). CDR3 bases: TGTGCCAGCAGTTTTGACATAACCTACGAGCAGTACTTC. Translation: CASSFDITYEQYF.